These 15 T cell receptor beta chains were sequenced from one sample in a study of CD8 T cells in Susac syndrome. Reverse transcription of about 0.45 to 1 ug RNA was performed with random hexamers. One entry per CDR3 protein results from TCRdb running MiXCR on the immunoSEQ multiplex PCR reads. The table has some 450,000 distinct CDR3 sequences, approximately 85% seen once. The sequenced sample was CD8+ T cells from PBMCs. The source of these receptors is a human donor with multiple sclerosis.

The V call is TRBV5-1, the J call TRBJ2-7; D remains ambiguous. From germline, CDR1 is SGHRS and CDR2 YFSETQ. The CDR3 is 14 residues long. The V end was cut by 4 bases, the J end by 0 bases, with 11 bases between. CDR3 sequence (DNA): TGCGCCAGCAGCACTACAGAAATCTCCTACGAGCAGTACTTC. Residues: CASSTTEISYEQYF.

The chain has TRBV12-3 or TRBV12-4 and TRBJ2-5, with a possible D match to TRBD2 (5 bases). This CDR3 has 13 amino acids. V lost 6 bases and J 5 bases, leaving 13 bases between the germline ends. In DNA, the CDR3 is TGTGCCAGCAGCCCGGGGAATATGGAGACCCAGTACTTC. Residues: CASSPGNMETQYF.

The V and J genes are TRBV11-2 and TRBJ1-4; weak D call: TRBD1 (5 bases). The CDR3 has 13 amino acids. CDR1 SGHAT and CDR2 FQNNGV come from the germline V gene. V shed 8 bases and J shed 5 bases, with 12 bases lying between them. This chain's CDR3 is CASAPEGNEKLFF. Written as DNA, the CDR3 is TGTGCCAGCGCACCGGAGGGGAATGAAAAACTGTTTTTT.

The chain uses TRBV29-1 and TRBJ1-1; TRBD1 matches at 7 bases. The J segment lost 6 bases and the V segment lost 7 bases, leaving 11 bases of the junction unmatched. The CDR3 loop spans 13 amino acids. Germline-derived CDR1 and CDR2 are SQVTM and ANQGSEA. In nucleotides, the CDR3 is TGCAGCGCCCAGGGGGGGGCGGCGGCTGAAGCTTTCTTT. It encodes CSAQGGAAAEAFF.

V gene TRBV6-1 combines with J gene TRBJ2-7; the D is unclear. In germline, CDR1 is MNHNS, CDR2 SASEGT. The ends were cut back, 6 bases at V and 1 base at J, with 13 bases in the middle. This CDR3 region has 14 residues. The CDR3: CASSPGRLSYEQYF. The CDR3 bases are TGTGCCAGCAGCCCCGGCCGGCTTTCCTACGAGCAGTACTTC.

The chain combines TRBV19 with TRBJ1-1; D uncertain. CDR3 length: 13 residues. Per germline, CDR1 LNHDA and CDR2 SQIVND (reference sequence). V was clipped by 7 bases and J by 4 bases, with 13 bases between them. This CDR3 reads CASIFSGGTEAFF. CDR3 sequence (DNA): TGTGCCAGTATTTTCTCAGGAGGCACTGAAGCTTTCTTT.

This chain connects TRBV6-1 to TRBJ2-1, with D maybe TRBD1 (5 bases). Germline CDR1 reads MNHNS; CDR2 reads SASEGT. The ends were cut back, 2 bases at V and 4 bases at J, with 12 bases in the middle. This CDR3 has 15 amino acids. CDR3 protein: CASSETTASYNEQFF. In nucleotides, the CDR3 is TGTGCCAGCAGTGAAACGACAGCTTCTTACAATGAGCAGTTCTTC.

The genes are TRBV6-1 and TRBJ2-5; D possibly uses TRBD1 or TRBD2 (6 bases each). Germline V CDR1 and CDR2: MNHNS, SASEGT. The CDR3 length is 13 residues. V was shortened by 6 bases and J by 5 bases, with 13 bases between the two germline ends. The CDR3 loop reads CASRGGNRETQYF. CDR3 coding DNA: TGTGCCAGCAGGGGGGGCAACAGGGAGACCCAGTACTTC.

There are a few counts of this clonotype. The CDR3 loop is CASSLRGREGETQYF. DNA for the CDR3: TGTGCCAGCAGTTTGCGAGGGAGGGAGGGAGAGACCCAGTACTTC. The rearrangement uses TRBV12-3 or TRBV12-4 and TRBJ2-5; TRBD2 matches 7 bases. The CDR3 has 15 amino acids. V was pared by 3 bases and J by 4 bases, with 8 bases of the junction left unmatched.

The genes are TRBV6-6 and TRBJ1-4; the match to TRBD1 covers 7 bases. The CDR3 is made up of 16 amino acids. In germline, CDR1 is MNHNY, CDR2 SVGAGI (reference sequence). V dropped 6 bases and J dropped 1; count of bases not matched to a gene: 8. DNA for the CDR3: TGTGCCAGCAGCCATACCACAGGGGAAACTAATGAAAAACTGTTTTTT. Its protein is CASSHTTGETNEKLFF.

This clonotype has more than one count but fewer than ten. CDR3 sequence: CASSVQGYHEQFF. The CDR3 DNA reads TGTGCCAGCAGCGTACAGGGGTACCATGAGCAGTTCTTC. V and J are TRBV9 and TRBJ2-1; D may be TRBD1 (6 bases). Germline-derived CDR1 and CDR2 are SGDLS and YYNGEE. The CDR3 length is 13 residues. V lost 1 base and J 8 bases, leaving 10 bases between the germline ends.

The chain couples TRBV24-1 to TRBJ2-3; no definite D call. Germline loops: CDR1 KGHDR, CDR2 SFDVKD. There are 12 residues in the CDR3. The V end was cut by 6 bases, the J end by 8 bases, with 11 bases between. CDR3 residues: CATSTTGGTQYF. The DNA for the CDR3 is TGTGCCACCAGTACTACCGGTGGTACGCAGTATTTT.

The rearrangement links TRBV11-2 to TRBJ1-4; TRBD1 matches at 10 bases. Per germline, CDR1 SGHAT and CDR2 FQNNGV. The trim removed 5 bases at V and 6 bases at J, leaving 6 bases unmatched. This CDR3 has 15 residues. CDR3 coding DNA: TGTGCCAGCAGCACCGTCGGGACAGGGGATGAAAAACTGTTTTTT. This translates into CASSTVGTGDEKLFF.

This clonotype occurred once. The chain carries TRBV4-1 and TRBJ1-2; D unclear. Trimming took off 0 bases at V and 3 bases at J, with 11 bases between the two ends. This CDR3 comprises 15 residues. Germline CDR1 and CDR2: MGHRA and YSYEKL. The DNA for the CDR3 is TGCGCCAGCAGCCAAGATAAATTAGGGTACTATGGCTACACCTTC. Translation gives CASSQDKLGYYGYTF.

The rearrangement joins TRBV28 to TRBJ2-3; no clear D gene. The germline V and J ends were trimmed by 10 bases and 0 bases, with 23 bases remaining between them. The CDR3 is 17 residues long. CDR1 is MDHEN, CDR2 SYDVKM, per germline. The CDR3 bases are TGTGCCACCAACCCGCGGACCGATGCCGCTAGCACAGATACGCAGTATTTT. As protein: CATNPRTDAASTDTQYF.